This TCR beta chain was identified during a study of resident and recirculating memory T cells in vitiligo. The data were produced by immunoSEQ multiplex PCR, yet TCRdb's version contains in-frame clones alone and is incomplete. The table lists fewer than 85,000 clones, about 92% of them singletons. No change in lesions over the prior 6 months defined stable disease. Confetti depigmentation, marking active vitiligo, was absent in these patients. No vitiligo treatment was given during the prior three months. This CDR3 has 15 residues. CDR1 is SGHDT, CDR2 YYEEEE, per germline. In regard to this clone: What it binds is unknown.

Overall study results and limits: Different lesions suggested infiltration by different T cell clones.

The sequencing sample was made of blood. V and J are TRBV5-6 and TRBJ2-5; 12 bases match TRBD2. TRBJ2-7 explains the end of the DNA better; the J call may be wrong. This clonotype originated in a male donor with vitiligo. The CDR3 DNA reads TGTGCCAGCAGCCCCTTACTAGCGGGAGGAGGCGAGCAGTACTTC. The encoded protein is CASSPLLAGGGEQYF.